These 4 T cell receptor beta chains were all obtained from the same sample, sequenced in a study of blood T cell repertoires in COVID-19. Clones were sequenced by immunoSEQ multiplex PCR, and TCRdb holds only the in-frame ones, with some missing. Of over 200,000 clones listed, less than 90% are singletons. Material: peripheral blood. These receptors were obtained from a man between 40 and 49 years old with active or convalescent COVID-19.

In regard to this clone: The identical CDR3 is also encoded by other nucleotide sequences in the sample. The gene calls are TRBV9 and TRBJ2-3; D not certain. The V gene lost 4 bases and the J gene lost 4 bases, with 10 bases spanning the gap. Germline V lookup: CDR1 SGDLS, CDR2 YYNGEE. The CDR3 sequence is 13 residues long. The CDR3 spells CASSPQVADTQYF. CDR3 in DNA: TGTGCCAGCAGCCCGCAGGTTGCAGATACGCAGTATTTT.

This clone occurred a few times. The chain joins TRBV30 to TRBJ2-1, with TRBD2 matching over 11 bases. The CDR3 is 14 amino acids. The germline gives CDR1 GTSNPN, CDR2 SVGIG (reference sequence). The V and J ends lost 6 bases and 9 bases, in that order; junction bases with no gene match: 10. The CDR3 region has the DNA TGTGCCTGCTTGACTAGCGGGGCTCTGGGTGAGCAGTTCTTC. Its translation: CACLTSGALGEQFF.

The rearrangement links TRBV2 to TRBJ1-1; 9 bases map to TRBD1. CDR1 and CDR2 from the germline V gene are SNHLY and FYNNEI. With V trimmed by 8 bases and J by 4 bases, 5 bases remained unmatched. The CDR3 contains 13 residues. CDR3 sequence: CASVADRGTEAFF. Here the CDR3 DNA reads TGTGCCAGCGTAGCGGACAGGGGCACTGAAGCTTTCTTT.

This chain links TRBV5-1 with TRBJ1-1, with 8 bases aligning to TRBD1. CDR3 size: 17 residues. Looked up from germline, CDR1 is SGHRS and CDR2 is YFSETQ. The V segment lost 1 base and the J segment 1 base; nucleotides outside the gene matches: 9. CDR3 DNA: TGCGCCAGCAGCTTGCGTGCGGACAGGGAGGGGAACACTGAAGCTTTCTTT. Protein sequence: CASSLRADREGNTEAFF.